This T cell receptor (beta chain) was observed in a study of blood T cell repertoires in COVID-19. The data were produced by immunoSEQ multiplex PCR, yet TCRdb's version contains in-frame clones alone and is incomplete. The sample lists around 220,000 clones, roughly 80% seen once, with 4% to 5.5% in the top ten. This CDR3 has 15 amino acids. CDR1 is GTSNPN, CDR2 SVGIG, per germline (reference sequence). Trimming stripped 5 bases from V and 1 base from J, with 17 bases between. This TCR was recovered from a human donor in a cohort sampled during active COVID-19. Sequencing input: peripheral blood. The V call is TRBV30, the J call TRBJ1-2; a weak D match, TRBD1 (5 bases). CDR3 protein: CAWADPGLFNYGYTF. The DNA for the CDR3 is TGTGCCTGGGCAGATCCGGGACTGTTTAACTATGGCTACACCTTC.